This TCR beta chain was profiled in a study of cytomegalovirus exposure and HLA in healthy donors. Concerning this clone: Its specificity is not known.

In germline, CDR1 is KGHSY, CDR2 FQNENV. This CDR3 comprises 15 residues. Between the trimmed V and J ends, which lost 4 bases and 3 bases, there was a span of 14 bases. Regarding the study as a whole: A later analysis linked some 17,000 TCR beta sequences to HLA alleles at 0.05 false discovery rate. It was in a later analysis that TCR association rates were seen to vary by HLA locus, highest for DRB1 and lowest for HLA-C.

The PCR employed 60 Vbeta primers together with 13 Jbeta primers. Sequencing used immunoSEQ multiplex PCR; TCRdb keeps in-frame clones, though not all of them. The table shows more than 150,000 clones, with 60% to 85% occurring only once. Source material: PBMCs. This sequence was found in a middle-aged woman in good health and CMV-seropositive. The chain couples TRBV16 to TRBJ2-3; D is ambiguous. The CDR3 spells CASSPTSPQTDTQYF. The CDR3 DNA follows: TGTGCCAGCAGCCCGACTTCCCCTCAAACAGATACGCAGTATTTT.